This T cell receptor (beta chain) comes out of a study of T-cell memory formation after mild COVID-19. Broader study findings: CD4+ clones that contracted lay mainly in CM and EM; CD8+ ones lay in EMRA.

CDR1 and CDR2 (germline): LGHNT, FRNRAP. The ends were cut back, 1 base at V and 8 bases at J, with 14 bases in the middle. The CDR3 covers 14 residues. TCRdb reprocessed the 5' RACE reads via MiXCR and lists one record per CDR3 protein. The repertoire holds 350,000 to 500,000 distinct CDR3 sequences, with 20% as singletons. About this clonotype itself: Its antigen is undetermined.

The receptor was isolated from an adult woman who had mild COVID-19 (a few samples of this study predate the infection). Cell type and time point are not known. The chain has TRBV12-5 and TRBJ1-2, with D perhaps TRBD1 (6 bases). The sample consisted of PBMCs or a T cell subset sorted from them (not recorded which). The CDR3 sequence: CASGLDLDGTGYTF. The CDR3 region has the DNA TGTGCTAGTGGTTTGGATCTAGATGGGACAGGCTACACCTTC.